Below, 5 T cell receptor beta chains from the same sample are listed, as sequenced in a study of technical replicates of blood from a handful of donors. Profiled with immunoSEQ multiplex PCR; TCRdb holds only in-frame clones, not every one. The repertoire holds tens of thousands of clones, with 87% as singletons. The sequenced sample consisted of PBMCs. The receptors stem from a human donor in good health. Some clones in this sample may be carry-over from other donors' samples.

This clone was observed a single time. This rearrangement joins TRBV12-5 to TRBJ2-5, with 9 nucleotides matching TRBD2. Germline loops: CDR1 LGHNT, CDR2 FRNRAP. V was clipped by 0 bases and J by 8 bases; unmatched bases: 7. This CDR3 comprises 15 residues. DNA of the CDR3: TGTGCTAGTGGTTTGGTACTAGCGGGTCCCGTCACCCAGTACTTC. This translates into CASGLVLAGPVTQYF.

The V and J genes are TRBV6-5 and TRBJ2-1, with 10 bases fitting TRBD2. Germline values: CDR1 MNHEY, CDR2 SVGAGI. V was pared by 4 bases and J by 8 bases, with 8 bases of the junction left unmatched. The CDR3 is 15 amino acids. The CDR3 loop is CASSSSSGGVDEQFF. As DNA, the CDR3 is TGTGCCAGCAGTTCCTCTAGCGGGGGAGTCGATGAGCAGTTCTTC.

The chain has TRBV6-1 and TRBJ2-3, with TRBD2 matching over 7 bases. The CDR3 length is 16 residues. The V gene's germline CDR1 is MNHNS and CDR2 SASEGT. V shed 2 bases and J 3 bases; nucleotides not matched to a gene: 8. The CDR3 nucleotides read TGTGCCAGCAGTGAATTGACGGGAGGCGTGACAGATACGCAGTATTTT. Its translation: CASSELTGGVTDTQYF.

V gene TRBV9 combines with J gene TRBJ2-3; 15 positions match TRBD2. Germline V CDR1 and CDR2: SGDLS, YYNGEE. The CDR3 has 15 residues. V was clipped by 3 bases and J by 6 bases; unmatched bases: 2. In DNA, the CDR3 is TGTGCCAGCAGCGCCGGGACTAGCGGGGGGGATACGCAGTATTTT. It encodes CASSAGTSGGDTQYF.

The rearrangement links TRBV9 to TRBJ2-1; the D gene is possibly TRBD1 (6 bases). The germline V and J ends were trimmed by 0 bases and 7 bases, with 14 bases remaining between them. The CDR3 contains 15 residues. From germline, CDR1 is SGDLS and CDR2 YYNGEE. For the CDR3, the DNA is TGTGCCAGCAGCGTAGCTACACAGGGTAAAAATGAGCAGTTCTTC. Translation gives CASSVATQGKNEQFF.